The 24 T cell receptor beta chains listed next were all sequenced from one sample in a study of cytomegalovirus exposure and HLA in healthy donors. The PCR was carried out with 60 Vbeta primers and 13 Jbeta primers. Generated by immunoSEQ multiplex PCR, the TCRdb table keeps only in-frame clones and is missing some. The table has approximately 260,000 clones, about 83% seen once. Sequenced input: PBMCs. The receptors here all came from a woman aged 40 to 55 in good health and CMV-seropositive.

The CDR3 sequence: CASCETPMQPQHF. In DNA, the CDR3 is TGTGCCAGCTGCGAAACTCCCATGCAGCCCCAGCATTTT. V and J are TRBV18 and TRBJ1-5; D is ambiguous. Per the germline V gene, CDR1 is KGHSH and CDR2 is LQKENI. Trimming stripped 7 bases from V and 7 bases from J, with 14 bases between. The CDR3 length is 13 residues.

This clone was recorded once. This chain connects TRBV9 to TRBJ2-7, with TRBD2 identical over 10 bases. Germline values: CDR1 SGDLS, CDR2 YYNGEE. This CDR3 has 16 residues. V shed 3 bases and J 4 bases; nucleotides not matched to a gene: 10. CDR3 in DNA: TGTGCCAGCAGCGAAACCGGGGCTAGCGGGAGTTACGAGCAGTACTTC. The encoded protein is CASSETGASGSYEQYF. The full variable domain, rest sourced from reference TRBV9 and TRBJ2-7, is DSGVTQTPKHLITATGQRVTLRCSPRSGDLSVYWYQQSLDQGLQFLIQYYNGEERAKGNILERFSAQQFPDLHSELNLSSLELGDSALYFCASSETGASGSYEQYFGPGTRLTVT.

V usage is TRBV29-1 and J usage is TRBJ2-3; 8 bases fit TRBD1. CDR3 length equals 15 residues. Germline CDR1 is SQVTM and CDR2 is ANQGSEA. Unmatched junction bases numbered 6, after V lost 3 bases and J lost 1 base. In nucleotides, the CDR3 is TGCAGCGTTGATAGGACAGGGACAGGCACAGATACGCAGTATTTT. This gives the protein CSVDRTGTGTDTQYF.

V usage is TRBV21-1 and J usage is TRBJ2-1; the DNA was not compared with TRBD1, the D call given in the table. TRBV21-1 is marked as a pseudogene. CDR3 length equals 13 residues. CDR3 in DNA: TGTGCCAGCAGCAAAAACAGGGGCTATGAGCAGTTCTTC. This translates into CASSKNRGYEQFF.

The chain recombines TRBV2 with TRBJ2-2, with TRBD1 as a possible D gene (6 bases). The CDR3 sequence is 15 residues long. The germline V gene has CDR1 SNHLY and CDR2 FYNNEI. Between the trimmed V and J ends, which lost 6 bases and 0 bases, there was a span of 11 bases. DNA for the CDR3: TGTGCCAGCAGGGAGGACAGAACGAACACCGGGGAGCTGTTTTTT. This translates into CASREDRTNTGELFF.

The chain joins TRBV11-1 to TRBJ2-1; 8 bases fit TRBD2. V lost 3 bases and J lost 7; bases outside the gene matches: 8. Germline assignment: CDR1 SGHAT and CDR2 FQDESV (reference sequence). CDR3 length: 15 amino acids. This CDR3 is CASSLEREFLNEQFF. For the CDR3, the DNA is TGTGCCAGCAGCTTGGAGCGGGAGTTCCTGAATGAGCAGTTCTTC.

This chain uses TRBV5-4 with TRBJ2-1; D remains unclear. In germline, CDR1 is SGHNT, CDR2 YYREEE (reference sequence). The CDR3 has 12 amino acids. The V end was cut by 3 bases, the J end by 5 bases, with 6 bases between. The CDR3, as DNA: TGTGCCAGCAGCTCGCGCGACAATGAGCAGTTCTTC. Protein product: CASSSRDNEQFF. Full variable domain (remainder filled in from reference TRBV5-4 and TRBJ2-1): ETGVTQSPTHLIKTRGQQVTLRCSSQSGHNTVSWYQQALGQGPQFIFQYYREEENGRGNFPPRFSGLQFPNYSSELNVNALELDDSALYLCASSSRDNEQFFGPGTRLTVL.

This chain uses TRBV7-2 with TRBJ2-7, with D unresolved. With 2 bases removed from V and 7 bases from J, the gap between germline ends came to 6 bases. Per the germline V gene, CDR1 is SGHTA and CDR2 is FQGNSA. CDR3 length: 11 residues. The CDR3 loop is CASSLRGEQYF. In DNA, the CDR3 is TGTGCCAGCAGCTTACGAGGAGAGCAGTACTTC.

V and J are TRBV5-4 and TRBJ2-5; 13 bases map to TRBD2. Germline V gene data show CDR1 as SGHNT and CDR2 as YYREEE (reference sequence). The V segment lost 9 bases and the J segment 5 bases; nucleotides outside the gene matches: 4. The CDR3 runs to 13 residues. The CDR3 here is CATTSGRAETQYF. The CDR3 region has the DNA TGTGCCACTACTAGCGGGAGGGCCGAGACCCAGTACTTC. Based on the CDR3 plus reference TRBV5-4 and TRBJ2-5, the full variable domain is ETGVTQSPTHLIKTRGQQVTLRCSSQSGHNTVSWYQQALGQGPQFIFQYYREEENGRGNFPPRFSGLQFPNYSSELNVNALELDDSALYLCATTSGRAETQYFGPGTRLLVL.

The chain is built from TRBV7-6 and TRBJ2-7; the match to TRBD2 covers 13 bases. This CDR3 is 16 amino acids long. V was pared by 5 bases and J by 0 bases, with 4 bases of the junction left unmatched. Germline V CDR1 and CDR2: SGHVS, FNYEAQ. The CDR3: CASSLGLAGLSYEQYF. CDR3 coding DNA: TGTGCCAGCAGCCTGGGACTAGCGGGGCTCTCCTACGAGCAGTACTTC.

This rearrangement joins TRBV7-8 to TRBJ2-7, with D possibly being TRBD2 (5 bases). This CDR3 is 17 amino acids long. Trimming shortened V by 5 bases and J by 4 bases, and 24 bases separated the two germline ends. Germline loops: CDR1 SGHVS, CDR2 FQNEAQ. For the CDR3, the DNA is TGTGCCAGCAGCGTCGCGGCCGGAGGAGGTAGGGCGTACGAGCAGTACTTC. It specifies CASSVAAGGGRAYEQYF.

This chain joins TRBV2 and TRBJ1-1; a weak D match, TRBD1 (5 bases). Trimming took 4 bases from V and 6 from J, leaving 12 bases between them. The germline CDR1 and CDR2 sequences are SNHLY and FYNNEI. CDR3 length: 13 residues. CDR3 DNA sequence: TGTGCCAGCAGTGTCGGCGGGGGGTCTGAAGCTTTCTTT. Its protein is CASSVGGGSEAFF.

The V and J genes are TRBV28 and TRBJ2-2; 9 nucleotides agree with TRBD2. This CDR3 has 16 residues. Trimming cost V 9 bases and J 0 bases; bases outside gene matches: 8. Germline CDR1 reads MDHEN; CDR2 reads SYDVKM. CDR3 nucleotide sequence: TGTGCCAGTAGCGGGAGCCCGCTTTCGAACACCGGGGAGCTGTTTTTT. Its protein is CASSGSPLSNTGELFF.

The chain joins TRBV30 to TRBJ1-2; D might be TRBD1 (5 bases). The V gene's germline CDR1 is GTSNPN and CDR2 SVGIG (reference sequence). The CDR3 has 14 residues. Trimming removed 3 bases at V and 3 bases at J, with 14 bases between. DNA of the CDR3: TGTGCCTGGAGAGAGACAGATCGGGACTATGGCTACACCTTC. It translates to CAWRETDRDYGYTF.

The CDR3: CASSSTPATGGLEAFF. CDR3 coding DNA: TGCGCCAGCAGCTCTACGCCCGCGACAGGGGGCCTTGAAGCTTTCTTT. The chain carries TRBV5-1 and TRBJ1-1; the match to TRBD1 covers 10 bases. Germline CDR1 is SGHRS and CDR2 is YFSETQ. J lost 7 bases, V lost 3 bases, and 12 bases had no gene match. The CDR3 extends over 16 amino acids.

This clone was recorded once. The genes are TRBV5-1 and TRBJ2-7, with 11 nucleotides matching TRBD2. Germline V gives CDR1 SGHRS, CDR2 YFSETQ. V gave up 4 bases and J gave up 2 bases; unmatched junction bases: 2. The CDR3 sequence is 14 residues long. CDR3 sequence reads: CASSQTSGTYEQYF. The CDR3 coding sequence is TGCGCCAGCAGCCAGACTAGCGGGACCTACGAGCAGTACTTC.

J is TRBJ1-1 and V is TRBV19; TRBD1 agrees at 8 bases. The trim removed 6 bases at V and 10 bases at J, leaving 7 bases unmatched. The CDR3 length is 12 residues. Looked up from germline, CDR1 is LNHDA and CDR2 is SQIVND (reference sequence). The CDR3 bases are TGTGCCAGTAGCATCTTACAGGGGGTAGCTTTCTTT. Encoded protein: CASSILQGVAFF.

The chain combines TRBV6-5 with TRBJ1-2; 7 bases align to TRBD1. This CDR3 comprises 13 residues. Germline V CDR1 and CDR2: MNHEY, SVGAGI. V gave up 6 bases and J gave up 2 bases; unmatched junction bases: 3. This chain's CDR3 is CASRKQGNYGYTF. CDR3 nucleotides: TGTGCCAGCAGAAAACAGGGGAACTATGGCTACACCTTC.

This chain connects TRBV19 to TRBJ1-5; D is perhaps TRBD1 (5 bases). The germline V gene encodes CDR1 LNHDA and CDR2 SQIVND (reference sequence). This CDR3 has 13 amino acids. Deletions cut 3 bases from V and 5 bases from J, with 8 bases between. CDR3 in DNA: TGTGCCAGTAGTATGGGGGGGGATCAGCCCCAGCATTTT. This translates into CASSMGGDQPQHF.

The rearrangement uses TRBV7-2 and TRBJ2-1, with 12 bases identical to TRBD2. This CDR3 has 17 residues. Germline-derived CDR1 and CDR2 are SGHTA and FQGNSA. The V gene end was trimmed by 5 bases and the J gene end by 0 bases; junction bases not matched to a gene: 5. CDR3 sequence (DNA): TGTGCCAGCAGCGTTCGGACTAGCGGGGTCTCCTACAATGAGCAGTTCTTC. Amino acids: CASSVRTSGVSYNEQFF.

The chain couples TRBV4-3 to TRBJ1-1, with 7 bases fitting TRBD1. J was trimmed by 3 bases and V by 3 bases; bases with no gene match: 4. CDR1 and CDR2 (germline): LGHNA, YSLEER. The CDR3 extends over 14 amino acids. In nucleotides, the CDR3 is TGCGCCAGCAGCCACAGACAGGGTCACACTGAAGCTTTCTTT. Amino acids: CASSHRQGHTEAFF.

This clone is a singleton in its sample. V gene TRBV7-6 combines with J gene TRBJ2-1; 11 bases map to TRBD2. The germline CDR1 and CDR2 sequences are SGHVS and FNYEAQ. The V gene end was trimmed by 3 bases and the J gene end by 7 bases; junction bases not matched to a gene: 5. The CDR3 spans 15 residues. CDR3 residues: CASSLGTSGGNEQFF. The CDR3 region has the DNA TGTGCCAGCAGCTTGGGGACTAGCGGAGGGAATGAGCAGTTCTTC.

The V gene is TRBV7-2, the J gene TRBJ2-7, with 10 nucleotides matching TRBD1. Unmatched junction bases numbered 6, after V lost 2 bases and J lost 5 bases. The CDR3 covers 15 residues. Per the germline V gene, CDR1 is SGHTA and CDR2 is FQGNSA. The CDR3 DNA is TGTGCCAGCAGCTTACCGGGGACAGGGGTAAACGAGCAGTACTTC. Translated, it gives CASSLPGTGVNEQYF.

This sequence joins TRBV11-2 and TRBJ2-7, with 8 bases identical to TRBD2. Germline V lookup: CDR1 SGHAT, CDR2 FQNNGV. The CDR3 is 19 amino acids. After removal of 5 bases from V and 1 base from J, the junction contained 19 bases not matched to a gene. The CDR3 sequence: CASSQRLSGILAMSYEQYF. In DNA form, the CDR3 reads TGTGCCAGCAGCCAACGACTTAGCGGGATTCTCGCGATGTCCTACGAGCAGTACTTC.